Shown below are 27 T cell receptor beta chains from a single sample sequenced in a study of blood T cell repertoires in COVID-19. Measured with immunoSEQ multiplex PCR; TCRdb has only the in-frame clones, and not every one. Among tens of thousands of clones, 65% to 85% were seen once, and the ten largest hold around a tenth. Sequencing was carried out using peripheral blood. The receptors derive from an elderly man with COVID-19, enrolled during active disease.

This clone appeared many times. The rearrangement links TRBV19 to TRBJ1-2; maybe TRBD1 (6 bases). The V gene's germline CDR1 is LNHDA and CDR2 SQIVND (reference sequence). The V end was cut by 5 bases, the J end by 4 bases, with 17 bases between. The CDR3 runs to 15 residues. The CDR3 reads CASSPPTGGAYGYTF. The CDR3 nucleotides are TGTGCCAGTAGTCCCCCCACCGGGGGGGCCTATGGCTACACCTTC.

The gene calls are TRBV4-2 and TRBJ1-5; D remains ambiguous. Germline assignment: CDR1 LGHNA and CDR2 YNFKEQ. This CDR3 contains 13 residues. Trimming stripped 1 base from V and 6 bases from J, with 7 bases between. This CDR3 is CASSQGKRQPQHF. The CDR3 bases are TGTGCCAGCAGCCAAGGAAAGCGTCAGCCCCAGCATTTT.

This clone was recorded only once. The genes are TRBV7-8 and TRBJ2-1, with 7 nucleotides matching TRBD2. The ends lost 0 bases at V and 5 bases at J; junction bases unmatched: 7. This CDR3 region has 16 residues. Germline assignment: CDR1 SGHVS and CDR2 FQNEAQ. DNA for the CDR3: TGTGCCAGCAGCTTAGCGGGGAGCGGGATCCACAATGAGCAGTTCTTC. This gives the protein CASSLAGSGIHNEQFF.

This sequence joins TRBV7-8 and TRBJ1-2; D is possibly TRBD1 (5 bases). The CDR3 has 15 residues. The V gene lost 1 base and the J gene lost 0 bases, with 9 bases spanning the gap. Germline CDR1 SGHVS, CDR2 FQNEAQ. The CDR3 reads CASSLVQASNYGYTF. As DNA, the CDR3 is TGTGCCAGCAGCTTAGTACAGGCGTCTAACTATGGCTACACCTTC. The full variable domain, its missing parts supplied by reference TRBV7-8 and TRBJ1-2, is GAGVSQSPRYKVAKRGQDVALRCDPISGHVSLFWYQQALGQGPEFLTYFQNEAQLDKSGLPSDRFFAERPEGSVSTLKIQRTQQEDSAVYLCASSLVQASNYGYTFGSGTRLTVV.

A few counts support this clone. The chain joins TRBV30 to TRBJ1-2; 7 positions match TRBD1. CDR1 GTSNPN and CDR2 SVGIG come from the germline V gene (reference sequence). This CDR3 contains 16 residues. V was clipped by 3 bases and J by 4 bases; unmatched bases: 14. The CDR3 DNA reads TGTGCCTGGAGCCGAGCTGACAGGGAAGGGGTCTATGGCTACACCTTC. This gives the protein CAWSRADREGVYGYTF.

This chain uses TRBV24-1 with TRBJ2-3; D unresolved. The CDR3 runs to 16 residues. V was shortened by 3 bases and J by 1 base, with 13 bases between the two germline ends. The germline V gene has CDR1 KGHDR and CDR2 SFDVKD. The DNA for the CDR3 is TGTGCCACCAGTGATCCACACGAGGTCGGCACAGATACGCAGTATTTT. It specifies CATSDPHEVGTDTQYF.

The chain uses TRBV28 and TRBJ1-4, with TRBD1 matching over 8 bases. The CDR3 runs 16 residues. Trimming took 3 bases from V and 0 from J; bases not matched to a gene: 3. Looked up from germline, CDR1 is MDHEN and CDR2 is SYDVKM. CDR3: CASSFNRGSTNEKLFF. The CDR3 DNA sequence: TGTGCCAGCAGTTTTAACAGGGGGTCAACTAATGAAAAACTGTTTTTT. Complete variable domain (other parts from reference TRBV28 and TRBJ1-4): DVKVTQSSRYLVKRTGEKVFLECVQDMDHENMFWYRQDPGLGLRLIYFSYDVKMKEKGDIPEGYSVSREKKERFSLILESASTNQTSMYLCASSFNRGSTNEKLFFGSGTQLSVL.

The chain links TRBV7-6 to TRBJ1-1, with 7 nucleotides matching TRBD1. Per germline, CDR1 SGHVS and CDR2 FNYEAQ. The CDR3 covers 14 residues. V gave up 3 bases and J gave up 0 bases; unmatched junction bases: 1. The CDR3 protein is CASSFDRVNTEAFF. DNA of the CDR3: TGTGCCAGCAGCTTCGACAGGGTGAACACTGAAGCTTTCTTT.

The rearrangement links TRBV5-1 to TRBJ1-3; 10 nucleotides match TRBD1. The germline CDR1 and CDR2 sequences are SGHRS and YFSETQ. With V trimmed by 4 bases and J by 0 bases, 7 bases remained unmatched. The CDR3 loop spans 17 amino acids. CDR3 sequence reads: CASSLEGQGISGNTIYF. The CDR3 coding sequence is TGCGCCAGCAGCCTGGAGGGACAGGGGATCTCTGGAAACACCATATATTTT.

The rearrangement joins TRBV4-3 to TRBJ2-7; D is undetermined. V was trimmed by 0 bases and J by 2 bases, leaving 11 bases between them. The CDR3 sequence is 15 residues long. Germline V CDR1 and CDR2: LGHNA, YSLEER. CDR3 nucleotides: TGCGCCAGCAGCCAAGATCTTCGCCTAACCTACGAGCAGTACTTC. Protein sequence: CASSQDLRLTYEQYF.

This clone has just a few counts. The chain has TRBV27 and TRBJ1-1; D is ambiguous. The germline V gene encodes CDR1 MNHEY and CDR2 SMNVEV (reference sequence). V was shortened by 3 bases and J by 3 bases, with 8 bases between the two germline ends. This CDR3 has 13 amino acids. The DNA for the CDR3 is TGTGCCAGCAGTTTCTGGCAAGACACTGAAGCTTTCTTT. Its protein is CASSFWQDTEAFF.

V is TRBV7-2 and J is TRBJ1-2; D perhaps matches TRBD1 (6 bases). This CDR3 region has 16 residues. Germline CDR1 and CDR2: SGHTA and FQGNSA. Trimming cost V 1 base and J 5 bases, with 17 bases left between them. The CDR3 DNA reads as TGTGCCAGCAGCTTAGAGGCGGCAGGGGCTTTTTATGGCTACACCTTC. Translated: CASSLEAAGAFYGYTF.

This chain joins TRBV18 and TRBJ2-1; D is possibly TRBD2 (5 bases). The CDR3 is 13 residues long. V was clipped by 1 base and J by 4 bases, with 5 bases between them. The V gene's germline CDR1 is KGHSH and CDR2 LQKENI. CDR3 sequence reads: CASSPRGYNEQFF. CDR3 in DNA: TGTGCCAGCTCACCACGAGGGTACAATGAGCAGTTCTTC. Looking up the rest from reference TRBV18 and TRBJ2-1 gives the full variable domain: NAGVMQNPRHLVRRRGQEARLRCSPMKGHSHVYWYRQLPEEGLKFMVYLQKENIIDESGMPKERFSAEFPKEGPSILRIQQVVRGDSAAYFCASSPRGYNEQFFGPGTRLTVL.

V is TRBV7-2 and J is TRBJ1-5; 8 nucleotides align to TRBD1. With V trimmed by 4 bases and J by 7 bases, 6 bases remained unmatched. The CDR3 length is 14 residues. Germline lookup yields CDR1 SGHTA and CDR2 FQGNSA. The CDR3 is CASSSPTGDQPQHF. CDR3 DNA: TGTGCCAGCAGCTCCCCGACAGGGGACCAGCCCCAGCATTTT.

This clone was detected only a few times. This sequence joins TRBV7-6 and TRBJ1-1, with a tentative D call TRBD1 (6 bases). The CDR3 loop spans 15 amino acids. Germline V gene sequence: CDR1 SGHVS, CDR2 FNYEAQ. The V and J ends lost 2 bases and 5 bases respectively, with 15 bases between them. The CDR3 DNA is TGTGCCAGCAGCTTAATTGGGGGCGCGAGTACTGAAGCTTTCTTT. Amino acids: CASSLIGGASTEAFF.

V is TRBV4-2 and J is TRBJ2-3; 13 positions agree with TRBD2. With V trimmed by 0 bases and J by 1 base, 10 bases remained unmatched. The CDR3 loop spans 20 amino acids. Germline V gene data show CDR1 as LGHNA and CDR2 as YNFKEQ. The CDR3 nucleotides read TGTGCCAGCAGCCAAGATTGGGGGACTAGCGGGGTCGGGCGCACAGATACGCAGTATTTT. Its translation is CASSQDWGTSGVGRTDTQYF.

The chain is built from TRBV5-1 and TRBJ1-3, with D uncertain. Germline V CDR1 and CDR2: SGHRS, YFSETQ. V lost 4 bases, J lost 4 bases, and 9 bases lay in between. This CDR3 spans 13 amino acids. The CDR3 region is CASSRGSGNTIYF. In DNA form, the CDR3 reads TGCGCCAGCAGCCGAGGGTCCGGAAACACCATATATTTT. Using reference TRBV5-1 and TRBJ1-3 for the parts outside the CDR3, the full variable domain is KAGVTQTPRYLIKTRGQQVTLSCSPISGHRSVSWYQQTPGQGLQFLFEYFSETQRNKGNFPGRFSGRQFSNSRSEMNVSTLELGDSALYLCASSRGSGNTIYFGEGSWLTVV.

Notes on this clone: The sample carries other DNA sequences with the same CDR3. This chain connects TRBV25-1 to TRBJ1-5, with D possibly being TRBD1 (5 bases). The CDR3 has 15 amino acids. Per the germline V gene, CDR1 is MGHDK and CDR2 is SYGVNS. V was pared by 1 base and J by 2 bases, with 9 bases between. CDR3: CASSESGGGNQPQHF. The CDR3 DNA follows: TGTGCCAGCAGTGAATCCGGGGGTGGCAATCAGCCCCAGCATTTT.

The rearrangement uses TRBV28 and TRBJ1-5; maybe TRBD1 (6 bases). The CDR3 has 14 amino acids. CDR1 is MDHEN, CDR2 SYDVKM, per germline. The V end was cut by 7 bases, the J end by 4 bases, with 14 bases between. The CDR3 spells CASNEGQMNQPQHF. DNA for the CDR3: TGTGCCAGCAACGAGGGACAAATGAATCAGCCCCAGCATTTT.

The rearrangement joins TRBV18 to TRBJ1-2, with 8 nucleotides matching TRBD1. This CDR3 is built from 17 residues. Germline loops: CDR1 KGHSH, CDR2 LQKENI. J was trimmed by 8 bases and V by 0 bases; bases with no gene match: 14. CDR3 bases: TGTGCCAGCTCACCACCGCGCGCAGGGGGCCGCGCTATCGGCTACACCTTC. Protein sequence: CASSPPRAGGRAIGYTF.

The chain joins TRBV6-2 or TRBV6-3 to TRBJ2-1; TRBD1 matches at 8 bases. V lost 5 bases and J lost 1; bases outside the gene matches: 13. Germline V gene sequence: CDR1 MNHEY, CDR2 SVGEGT. The length of the CDR3 is 18 residues. CDR3 nucleotides: TGTGCCAGCAGTCCGCGGCGGACAGGGTCTGGGTCCTACAATGAGCAGTTCTTC. Protein sequence: CASSPRRTGSGSYNEQFF.

This rearrangement joins TRBV5-1 to TRBJ2-7; 11 nucleotides agree with TRBD2. CDR1 and CDR2 (germline): SGHRS, YFSETQ. This CDR3 region has 14 residues. Losses at the gene ends were 2 bases for V and 7 bases for J; bases not matched to a gene: 5. CDR3 protein: CASSFSGGAMEQYF. As DNA, the CDR3 is TGCGCCAGCAGCTTTAGCGGGGGGGCGATGGAGCAGTACTTC.

This clone was picked up one time. The V gene is TRBV20-1, the J gene TRBJ1-1, with D unresolved. With 1 base removed from V and 6 bases from J, the gap between germline ends came to 6 bases. Per germline, CDR1 DFQATT and CDR2 SNEGSKA (reference sequence). This CDR3 has 11 amino acids. The DNA of the CDR3 is TGCAGTGCTAGAGGAGGCGCTGAAGCTTTCTTT. This gives the protein CSARGGAEAFF.

The V and J genes are TRBV27 and TRBJ1-2, with D tentatively TRBD1 (5 bases). V was cut by 4 bases and J by 0 bases, with 15 bases left in between. The CDR3 consists of 16 residues. The V gene's germline CDR1 is MNHEY and CDR2 SMNVEV (reference sequence). The CDR3 here is CASSSRGTPANYGYTF. DNA of the CDR3: TGTGCCAGCAGTTCACGGGGGACGCCTGCTAACTATGGCTACACCTTC.

In its sample, this clone was seen a few times. The chain combines TRBV19 with TRBJ1-1, with 10 bases identical to TRBD1. V lost 5 bases, J lost 0 bases, and 9 bases stayed unmatched. Germline V lookup: CDR1 LNHDA, CDR2 SQIVND (reference sequence). The CDR3 is 17 amino acids. The CDR3 bases are TGTGCCAGTAGTCGCATGCCCGGGACAGGGGTGAACACTGAAGCTTTCTTT. Residues: CASSRMPGTGVNTEAFF.

V and J are TRBV7-9 and TRBJ1-1; tentatively, D is TRBD1 (5 bases). Per the germline V gene, CDR1 is SEHNR and CDR2 is FQNEAQ (reference sequence). The germline V and J ends were trimmed by 5 bases and 6 bases, with 16 bases remaining between them. The CDR3 runs to 14 residues. CDR3 DNA: TGTGCCAGCAGCCCCCGGGACTCACGCGCTGAAGCTTTCTTT. Amino acid sequence: CASSPRDSRAEAFF.

This chain links TRBV28 with TRBJ2-7, with D possibly matching TRBD2 (5 bases). The V gene's germline CDR1 is MDHEN and CDR2 SYDVKM. This CDR3 has 14 residues. Trimming left V 3 bases short and J 3 bases short, with 12 bases between. The CDR3 coding sequence is TGTGCCAGCAGTTTTTCCGGGATCGGCTACGAGCAGTACTTC. This sequence encodes CASSFSGIGYEQYF.